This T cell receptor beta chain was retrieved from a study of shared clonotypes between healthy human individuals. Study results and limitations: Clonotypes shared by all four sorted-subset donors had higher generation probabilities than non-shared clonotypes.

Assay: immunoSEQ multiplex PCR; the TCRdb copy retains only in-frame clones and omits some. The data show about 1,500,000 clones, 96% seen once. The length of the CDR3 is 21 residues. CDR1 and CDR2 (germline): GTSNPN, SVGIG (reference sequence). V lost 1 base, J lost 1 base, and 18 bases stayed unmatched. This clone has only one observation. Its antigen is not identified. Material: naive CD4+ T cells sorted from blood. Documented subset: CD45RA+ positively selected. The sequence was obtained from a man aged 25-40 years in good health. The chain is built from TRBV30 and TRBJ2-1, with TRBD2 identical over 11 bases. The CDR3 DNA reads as TGTGCCTGGAGTGGTATAGCGGGAGGGCCTTATGGCTCCGGATCCTACAATGAGCAGTTCTTC. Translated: CAWSGIAGGPYGSGSYNEQFF.